This is a list of T cell receptor beta chains from one sample in a study of blood T cell repertoires in COVID-19. Assay: immunoSEQ multiplex PCR; the TCRdb copy retains only in-frame clones and omits some. The profile shows some 300,000 clones, around 84% of them singletons. The specimen was PBMCs or T cells enriched from blood (not recorded which). Receptors were obtained from a man in his thirties or forties who had recovered from COVID-19. The CDR3 runs from the conserved cysteine through the conserved F or W. A D gene is named only where the DNA matches it firmly. Not every row has a clone size; where given, it reads once, few, many or a size class.

abundance: -
d_gene: TRBD1
j_gene: TRBJ1-2
v_gene: TRBV15
CDR3nt: TGTGCCACCAATCTGGACAGGGCTAACTATGGCTACACCTTC
CDR3aa: CATNLDRANYGYTF

abundance: once
d_gene: -
j_gene: TRBJ2-1
v_gene: TRBV29-1
CDR3nt: TGCAGCGTTCAGTCCTACAATGAGCAGTTCTTC
CDR3aa: CSVQSYNEQFF

abundance: -
d_gene: TRBD1
j_gene: TRBJ2-2
v_gene: TRBV6-5
CDR3nt: TGTGCCAGCACTCCGGGACAGGGGGCCACCGGGGAGCTGTTTTTT
CDR3aa: CASTPGQGATGELFF

abundance: -
d_gene: -
j_gene: TRBJ1-3
v_gene: TRBV2
CDR3nt: TGTGCCAGCAGTGGCCCTACAGGTGCGAGCTCTGGAAACACCATATATTTT
CDR3aa: CASSGPTGASSGNTIYF

abundance: -
d_gene: TRBD1
j_gene: TRBJ2-7
v_gene: TRBV5-1
CDR3nt: TGCGCCAGCGGGGACAGCATCTCCTACGAGCAGTACTTC
CDR3aa: CASGDSISYEQYF

abundance: -
d_gene: -
j_gene: TRBJ1-2
v_gene: TRBV28
CDR3nt: TGTGCCAGCCGCGGGGTTCCCTCGTTCTATGGCTACACCTTC
CDR3aa: CASRGVPSFYGYTF

abundance: once
d_gene: -
j_gene: TRBJ2-1
v_gene: TRBV14
CDR3nt: TGTGCCAGCAGCCTTCTTCCGGGACAAAGCGGTCCGATCGGTGAGCAGTTCTTC
CDR3aa: CASSLLPGQSGPIGEQFF

abundance: -
d_gene: TRBD1
j_gene: TRBJ2-5
v_gene: TRBV5-1
CDR3nt: TGCGCCAGCAGCCTGACAGGGGTGCTCCAAGAGACCCAGTACTTC
CDR3aa: CASSLTGVLQETQYF

abundance: -
d_gene: -
j_gene: TRBJ1-3
v_gene: TRBV19
CDR3nt: TGTGCCAGTACCCCGGCAGGGCGTTTCTCTGGAAACACCATATATTTT
CDR3aa: CASTPAGRFSGNTIYF

abundance: once
d_gene: -
j_gene: TRBJ2-7
v_gene: TRBV7-9
CDR3nt: TGTGCCAGCAGCTCCGAGGTTTCTGAGCAGTACTTC
CDR3aa: CASSSEVSEQYF

abundance: -
d_gene: TRBD1
j_gene: TRBJ2-5
v_gene: TRBV27
CDR3nt: TGTGCCAGCAGCCCGGGACAGGGGTTAATCCAAGAGACCCAGTACTTC
CDR3aa: CASSPGQGLIQETQYF

abundance: -
d_gene: -
j_gene: TRBJ2-7
v_gene: TRBV6-2/TRBV6-3
CDR3nt: TGTGCCAGCAGCCTTGCTGCGGGACCGTTCTACGAGCAGTACTTC
CDR3aa: CASSLAAGPFYEQYF

abundance: -
d_gene: TRBD1
j_gene: TRBJ1-2
v_gene: TRBV24-1
CDR3nt: TGTGCCACCAGTGATCGACAGGGCCCTGGGGGCTACACCTTC
CDR3aa: CATSDRQGPGGYTF

abundance: -
d_gene: TRBD2
j_gene: TRBJ2-7
v_gene: TRBV6-5
CDR3nt: TGTGCCAGCAGTTCGGGACTAGCGGGAGGCGGTTACGAGCAGTACTTC
CDR3aa: CASSSGLAGGGYEQYF

abundance: -
d_gene: TRBD2
j_gene: TRBJ2-1
v_gene: TRBV10-2
CDR3nt: TGCGCCAGCAGTGGTAGACTAGCGGGGGGTTACAATGAGCAGTTCTTC
CDR3aa: CASSGRLAGGYNEQFF

abundance: -
d_gene: -
j_gene: TRBJ2-5
v_gene: TRBV24-1
CDR3nt: TGTGCCACCAGTGTCCCTGGCGGGGCGGGCGAGACCCAGTACTTC
CDR3aa: CATSVPGGAGETQYF